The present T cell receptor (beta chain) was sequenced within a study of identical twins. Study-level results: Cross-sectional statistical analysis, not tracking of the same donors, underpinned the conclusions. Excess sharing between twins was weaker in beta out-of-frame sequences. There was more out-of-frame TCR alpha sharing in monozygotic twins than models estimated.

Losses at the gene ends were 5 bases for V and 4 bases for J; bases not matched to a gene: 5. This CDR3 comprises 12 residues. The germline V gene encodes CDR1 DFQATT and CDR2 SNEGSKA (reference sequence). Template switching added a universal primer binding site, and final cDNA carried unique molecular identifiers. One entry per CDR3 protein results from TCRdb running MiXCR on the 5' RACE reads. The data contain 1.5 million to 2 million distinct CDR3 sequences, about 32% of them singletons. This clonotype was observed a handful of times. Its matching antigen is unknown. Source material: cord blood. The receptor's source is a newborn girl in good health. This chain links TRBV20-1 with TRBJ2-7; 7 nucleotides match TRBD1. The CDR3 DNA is TGCAGTGCTTGCCCACAGGGGTACGAGCAGTACTTC. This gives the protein CSACPQGYEQYF.